This entry describes one TCR beta chain. This sample was included in a study of blood T cell repertoires in COVID-19. As originally analysed: Researchers report that nucleated cell counts were estimated from reference gene primer amplification. The assay was immunoSEQ multiplex PCR, and TCRdb's table has in-frame clones only and misses some. V, J and clone size are taken as reported in that table, and D and trimming were inferred from the DNA itself. This sample has around 160,000 clones, with 84% found just once. In germline, CDR1 is SNHLY, CDR2 FYNNEI. CDR3 length: 15 residues. The V and J ends lost 3 bases and 3 bases respectively, with 14 bases between them.

The origin of this receptor is a human donor in a cohort sampled during active COVID-19. The specimen was peripheral blood. The J gene is TRBJ1-2, the V gene TRBV2; D uncertain. The CDR3 DNA follows: TGTGCCAGCAGTGACAGATTTCCCACCTACTATGGCTACACCTTC. It codes for CASSDRFPTYYGYTF.